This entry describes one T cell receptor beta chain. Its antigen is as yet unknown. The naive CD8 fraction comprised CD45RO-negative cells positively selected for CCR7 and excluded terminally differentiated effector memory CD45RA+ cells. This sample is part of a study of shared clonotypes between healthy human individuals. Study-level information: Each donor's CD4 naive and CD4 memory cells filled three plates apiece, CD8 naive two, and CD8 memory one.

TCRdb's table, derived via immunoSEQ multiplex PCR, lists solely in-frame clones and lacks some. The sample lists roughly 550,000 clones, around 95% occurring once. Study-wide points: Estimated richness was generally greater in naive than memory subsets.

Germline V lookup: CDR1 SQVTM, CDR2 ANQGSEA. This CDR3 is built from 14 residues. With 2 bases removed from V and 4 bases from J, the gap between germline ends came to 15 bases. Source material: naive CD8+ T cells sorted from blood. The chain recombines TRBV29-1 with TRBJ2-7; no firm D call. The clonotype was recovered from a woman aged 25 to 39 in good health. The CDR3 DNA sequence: TGCAGCGTTGAATCCACCGACGGAAAGTACGAGCAGTACTTC. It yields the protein CSVESTDGKYEQYF.